What follows is one TCR beta chain and its context. The data belong to a study of shared clonotypes between healthy human individuals. TCRdb's table, derived via immunoSEQ multiplex PCR, lists solely in-frame clones and lacks some. The table includes some 1,100,000 clones, around 78% detected once. Trimming removed 6 bases at V and 10 bases at J, with 16 bases between. The CDR3 sequence is 13 residues long. In germline, CDR1 is SNHLY, CDR2 FYNNEI. This receptor was obtained from a man aged 18-30 years in good health. Some clones in this sample may be carry-over from other donors' samples. The sequenced material came from memory CD4+ T cells from PBMCs. This sample's subset: CD45RA-negative fraction. V gene TRBV2 combines with J gene TRBJ2-1; perhaps D is TRBD1 or TRBD2 (5 bases each). For the CDR3, the DNA is TGTGCCAGCAGGGGGGACGGACTCCGGGAGCAGTTCTTC. It translates to CASRGDGLREQFF.